This T cell receptor (beta chain) was found in a study of T cell responses to AZD1222 COVID-19 vaccine. The CDR3 consists of 12 residues. Trimming pared 5 bases from V and 4 bases from J, leaving 5 bases between. Germline V gene sequence: CDR1 MNHNY, CDR2 SVGAGI (reference sequence). Regarding this clone: The antigen remains unidentified.

Profiling relied on immunoSEQ multiplex PCR, and the TCRdb table lists in-frame clones only, not all of them. The sample lists 120,000 to 150,000 clones; 85% to 95% were seen once. Points from the study as a whole: There were mostly white British donors and more females than males, and clonal diversity was possibly underestimated. Once two AZD1222 doses were given, Spike-specific TCR breadth and depth went up.

The chain uses TRBV6-6 and TRBJ2-2; D gene ambiguous. Source: peripheral blood, taken on day 0 of AZD1222 vaccination. This receptor was obtained from an adult in good health. Written as DNA, the CDR3 is TGTGCCAGCAGTCCCTTCACCGGGGAGCTGTTTTTT. It codes for CASSPFTGELFF.